These 32 T cell receptor beta chains were sequenced from one sample in a study of T cell responses to AZD1222 COVID-19 vaccine (dated by TCRdb to 2020 to 2023). The receptor library was made with the immunoSEQ multiplex PCR assay. TCRdb stores this immuneACCESS table with in-frame sequences only. Part of the clones is absent; in the studies checked, under half of the shortfall reflects unresolved V genes, and no reason is known for the rest. Within this sample are roughly 190,000 clones, with 90% to 95% of them counted one time only. The top ten clonotypes cover about 4% of the sample. According to the study, the label for this sample's time point signals: baseline before first vaccination. The sample here was peripheral blood, taken on day 0 of AZD1222 vaccination. These receptors came from an adult in good health.

This chain links TRBV3-1 (or the pseudogene TRBV3-2) with TRBJ2-3; the D is unclear. V lost 6 bases to trimming and J lost 4 bases, with 11 bases between them. Germline loops: CDR1 LGHDT, CDR2 YNNKEL (reference sequence). There are 13 residues in the CDR3. CDR3: CASRSSPADTQYF. CDR3 coding DNA: TGTGCCAGCAGATCGAGCCCCGCAGATACGCAGTATTTT.

The V and J genes are TRBV6-5 and TRBJ2-3; 8 bases fit TRBD1. Trimming cost V 5 bases and J 6 bases; bases outside gene matches: 7. Germline values: CDR1 MNHEY, CDR2 SVGAGI. CDR3 length: 14 amino acids. The CDR3: CASSPGQGADTQYF. In DNA form, the CDR3 reads TGTGCCAGCAGTCCCGGTCAGGGGGCGGATACGCAGTATTTT.

The rearrangement uses TRBV3-1 (or the pseudogene TRBV3-2) and TRBJ1-5; maybe TRBD1 (5 bases). The CDR3 is 15 amino acids. Trimming removed 0 bases from V and 2 bases from J, with 8 bases in between. Germline lookup yields CDR1 LGHDT and CDR2 YNNKEL (reference sequence). The CDR3 region has the DNA TGTGCCAGCAGCCAAGAGGGGCTGGGCAATCAGCCCCAGCATTTT. Protein: CASSQEGLGNQPQHF.

V is TRBV7-8 and J is TRBJ2-2; possible D gene TRBD2, 5 bases. Between the trimmed V and J ends, which lost 4 bases and 6 bases, there was a span of 9 bases. CDR1 and CDR2 from the germline V gene are SGHVS and FQNEAQ. CDR3 size: 13 residues. The CDR3 region is CASSSTKAGELFF. The CDR3 nucleotides are TGTGCCAGCAGCTCGACTAAAGCCGGGGAGCTGTTTTTT.

The rearrangement joins TRBV5-1 to TRBJ2-2; 8 bases align to TRBD2. Trimming removed 0 bases from V and 3 bases from J; junction bases left unmatched: 1. CDR3 length: 15 residues. CDR1 and CDR2 (germline): SGHRS, YFSETQ. The CDR3 DNA is TGCGCCAGCAGCTTGGTTAGCGGGGACACCGGGGAGCTGTTTTTT. Its protein product is CASSLVSGDTGELFF.

This clone appeared once. The chain has TRBV19 and TRBJ1-3; D uncertain. The CDR3 contains 12 residues. Germline V gene sequence: CDR1 LNHDA, CDR2 SQIVND (reference sequence). Trimming took 8 bases from V and 7 from J, leaving 12 bases between them. CDR3 nucleotides: TGTGCCAGTCAGTCGAGCTCCAACACCATATATTTT. This codes for CASQSSSNTIYF.

This chain connects TRBV5-8 to TRBJ2-1; 9 nucleotides line up with TRBD2. Germline CDR1 reads SGHTS; CDR2 reads YDEGEE. The length of the CDR3 is 18 residues. J gave up 0 bases and V 4 bases, and 11 bases lay outside the gene matches. As DNA, the CDR3 is TGTGCCAGCAGCGAATCTCGTATTAGCGGGGGCTCCTACAATGAGCAGTTCTTC. Its translation: CASSESRISGGSYNEQFF.

This rearrangement joins TRBV30 to TRBJ1-4; weak D call: TRBD1 (5 bases). The CDR3 contains 12 residues. Looked up from germline, CDR1 is GTSNPN and CDR2 is SVGIG (reference sequence). Trimming left V 5 bases short and J 8 bases short, with 12 bases between. The CDR3 region is CAWGRGIEKLFF. Written as DNA, the CDR3 is TGTGCCTGGGGCCGGGGGATCGAAAAACTGTTTTTT.

The V gene is TRBV11-2, the J gene TRBJ2-6; possible D gene TRBD1, 5 bases. The CDR3 spans 16 residues. V lost 5 bases and J 4 bases, leaving 15 bases between the germline ends. The germline V gene has CDR1 SGHAT and CDR2 FQNNGV. CDR3 region: CASSPRPGAGANVLTF. The DNA for the CDR3 is TGTGCCAGCAGCCCCCGGCCTGGGGCGGGGGCCAACGTCCTGACTTTC. Filled out from reference TRBV11-2 and TRBJ2-6, the complete variable domain reads EAGVAQSPRYKIIEKRQSVAFWCNPISGHATLYWYQQILGQGPKLLIQFQNNGVVDDSQLPKDRFSAERLKGVDSTLKIQPAKLEDSAVYLCASSPRPGAGANVLTFGAGSRLTVL.

With regard to this clone: Other DNA sequences of this sample code for an identical CDR3. The chain couples TRBV7-9 to TRBJ1-5, with D possibly being TRBD1 (6 bases). The CDR3 sequence is 16 residues long. Germline V gene data show CDR1 as SEHNR and CDR2 as FQNEAQ (reference sequence). V gave up 4 bases and J gave up 5 bases, with 18 bases separating them. The CDR3 sequence: CASSSLSPGADQPQHF. In DNA form, the CDR3 reads TGTGCCAGCAGCTCCCTTTCCCCAGGGGCAGATCAGCCCCAGCATTTT.

The rearrangement links TRBV11-3 to TRBJ2-1; 8 positions match TRBD2. Germline V gene sequence: CDR1 SGHNT, CDR2 YENEEA. CDR3 length: 17 amino acids. With V trimmed by 4 bases and J by 5 bases, 13 bases remained unmatched. In DNA form, the CDR3 reads TGTGCCAGCAGCTCCGGAGAGGGGCGGGGGGACAACAATGAGCAGTTCTTC. Protein product: CASSSGEGRGDNNEQFF. Drawing the rest from reference TRBV11-3 and TRBJ2-1, the complete variable domain is EAGVVQSPRYKIIEKKQPVAFWCNPISGHNTLYWYLQNLGQGPELLIRYENEEAVDDSQLPKDRFSAERLKGVDSTLKIQPAELGDSAVYLCASSSGEGRGDNNEQFFGPGTRLTVL.

J is TRBJ2-7 and V is TRBV2; 7 positions agree with TRBD1. The CDR3 is made up of 13 amino acids. The germline gives CDR1 SNHLY, CDR2 FYNNEI. V dropped 8 bases and J dropped 2; count of bases not matched to a gene: 6. The CDR3 protein is CASLRDSTYEQYF. The CDR3 DNA reads TGTGCCAGCCTCCGGGACAGTACCTACGAGCAGTACTTC.

This chain connects TRBV4-1 to TRBJ2-7; 7 bases map to TRBD1. The CDR3 is 13 residues long. J gave up 5 bases and V 0 bases, and 1 base lay outside the gene matches. CDR1 and CDR2 (germline): MGHRA, YSYEKL. CDR3 protein: CASSQDTGDEQYF. Here the CDR3 DNA reads TGCGCCAGCAGCCAAGACACAGGGGACGAGCAGTACTTC.

The chain is built from TRBV11-2 and TRBJ1-5; D is uncertain. The germline CDR1 and CDR2 sequences are SGHAT and FQNNGV. The CDR3 is 14 amino acids. The V end was cut by 5 bases, the J end by 4 bases, with 12 bases between. CDR3 in DNA: TGTGCCAGCAGCCCGGCGGCTCCTAATCAGCCCCAGCATTTT. It is translated as CASSPAAPNQPQHF.

A single count supports this clone. The chain joins TRBV27 to TRBJ1-2; maybe TRBD1 (6 bases). Trimming removed 3 bases at V and 7 bases at J, with 15 bases between. This CDR3 region has 14 residues. In germline, CDR1 is MNHEY, CDR2 SMNVEV (reference sequence). The CDR3 nucleotides read TGTGCCAGCAGTTTCTTTCCGGGGGCACCTGGCTACACCTTC. It translates to CASSFFPGAPGYTF.

V usage is TRBV27 and J usage is TRBJ1-2; D is unresolved. The V gene's germline CDR1 is MNHEY and CDR2 SMNVEV (reference sequence). This CDR3 spans 14 amino acids. Trimming removed 6 bases at V and 1 base at J, with 12 bases between. In nucleotides, the CDR3 is TGTGCCAGCAGACGAACGGGAAGTAACTATGGCTACACCTTC. It translates to CASRRTGSNYGYTF.

The chain joins TRBV5-4 to TRBJ1-6; D is possibly TRBD1 (6 bases). This CDR3 has 14 amino acids. Trimming took off 0 bases at V and 9 bases at J, with 10 bases between the two ends. Germline V gives CDR1 SGHNT, CDR2 YYREEE (reference sequence). CDR3 amino acids: CASSLDRAVSPLHF. In DNA, the CDR3 is TGTGCCAGCAGCTTGGACAGGGCCGTTTCACCCCTCCACTTT.

The chain carries TRBV5-4 and TRBJ1-5; the match to TRBD1 covers 7 bases. The V and J ends lost 4 bases and 4 bases, in that order; junction bases with no gene match: 5. Germline V gene lookup returns CDR1 SGHNT and CDR2 YYREEE (reference sequence). The CDR3 totals 14 residues. This chain's CDR3 is CASSVGGANQPQHF. The CDR3 nucleotides are TGTGCCAGCAGCGTAGGGGGCGCGAATCAGCCCCAGCATTTT.

J is TRBJ2-1 and V is TRBV6-5, with 9 bases fitting TRBD2. Looked up from germline, CDR1 is MNHEY and CDR2 is SVGAGI. This CDR3 is 14 amino acids long. V lost 6 bases, J lost 10 bases, and 10 bases stayed unmatched. CDR3 nucleotide sequence: TGTGCCAGCAGGCTTAGCGGGAGTGGGTGGGAGCAGTTCTTC. Protein sequence: CASRLSGSGWEQFF.

This chain uses TRBV5-6 with TRBJ2-7; D might be TRBD1 or TRBD2, each matching 5 bases. V was pared by 4 bases and J by 4 bases, with 15 bases between. The CDR3 runs to 14 residues. CDR1 and CDR2 (germline): SGHDT, YYEEEE. The CDR3 sequence: CASSPGPQSYEQYF. CDR3 DNA: TGTGCCAGCAGCCCGGGACCGCAATCTTACGAGCAGTACTTC.

A word on this clone: The junction shows a germline mismatch at one end, possibly a read error. V gene TRBV28 combines with J gene TRBJ1-1; D may be TRBD1 (6 bases). Germline loops: CDR1 MDHEN, CDR2 SYDVKM. This CDR3 region has 14 residues. In nucleotides, the CDR3 is TGTGCCAGCAGTCCCGCAGGGGTGAAGACTGAAGCTTTCTTT. Translation gives CASSPAGVKTEAFF. The full variable domain, completed using reference TRBV28 and TRBJ1-1, is DVKVTQSSRYLVKRTGEKVFLECVQDMDHENMFWYRQDPGLGLRLIYFSYDVKMKEKGDIPEGYSVSREKKERFSLILESASTNQTSMYLCASSPAGVKTEAFFGQGTRLTVV.

The chain has TRBV25-1 and TRBJ1-2; tentative D call: TRBD1 (6 bases). V was cut by 4 bases and J by 2 bases, with 8 bases left in between. Looked up from germline, CDR1 is MGHDK and CDR2 is SYGVNS. This CDR3 has 13 amino acids. The CDR3 bases are TGTGCCAGCAGTGTAGGGGGGAACTATGGCTACACCTTC. Protein: CASSVGGNYGYTF.

V usage is TRBV3-1 (or the pseudogene TRBV3-2) and J usage is TRBJ1-1; the D gene is possibly TRBD1 (5 bases). Germline-derived CDR1 and CDR2 are LGHDT and YNNKEL (reference sequence). V lost 7 bases and J lost 4, with 13 bases in between. This CDR3 comprises 13 residues. The CDR3 here is CASIGQPGTEAFF. CDR3 nucleotide sequence: TGTGCCAGCATCGGACAACCCGGCACTGAAGCTTTCTTT.

V usage is TRBV5-6 and J usage is TRBJ1-1, with a tentative D call TRBD1 (6 bases). The length of the CDR3 is 16 residues. The germline V gene encodes CDR1 SGHDT and CDR2 YYEEEE. V shed 4 bases and J shed 0 bases, with 16 bases lying between them. DNA for the CDR3: TGTGCCAGCAGCCATGATGGACAGTCTTTGAACACTGAAGCTTTCTTT. As protein: CASSHDGQSLNTEAFF.

The gene calls are TRBV28 and TRBJ1-5; D call uncertain. Germline CDR1 MDHEN, CDR2 SYDVKM. The length of the CDR3 is 12 residues. V was pared by 7 bases and J by 6 bases, with 10 bases between. The CDR3 DNA sequence: TGTGCCAGCAACCTAATTCGTCAGCCCCAGCATTTT. Translated: CASNLIRQPQHF.

This chain joins TRBV7-6 and TRBJ2-5; TRBD2 matches 8 bases. Germline lookup yields CDR1 SGHVS and CDR2 FNYEAQ. The J segment lost 5 bases and the V segment lost 4 bases, leaving 9 bases of the junction unmatched. The CDR3 runs 15 residues. The CDR3 sequence: CASSSTAGAKETQYF. CDR3 DNA sequence: TGTGCCAGCAGCTCCACAGCGGGGGCCAAGGAGACCCAGTACTTC.

The chain combines TRBV21-1 with TRBJ2-1; the table assigns TRBD2, which was not confirmed against the DNA. TRBV21-1 is shown as a pseudogene. The CDR3 totals 13 residues. The CDR3 nucleotides are TGTGCCAGCAGTACGGGGGTTGGGAATGAGCAGTTCTTC. Protein product: CASSTGVGNEQFF.

The chain recombines TRBV30 with TRBJ1-2; D is undetermined. Germline CDR1 GTSNPN, CDR2 SVGIG (reference sequence). This CDR3 spans 15 amino acids. Between the trimmed V and J ends, which lost 4 bases and 0 bases, there was a span of 15 bases. CDR3 region: CAWIVQRTPNYGYTF. The CDR3 nucleotides read TGTGCCTGGATCGTCCAGAGAACCCCTAACTATGGCTACACCTTC.

The chain couples TRBV6-5 to TRBJ2-3; D unresolved. The CDR3 is 12 residues long. The germline gives CDR1 MNHEY, CDR2 SVGAGI. The V end was cut by 4 bases, the J end by 6 bases, with 8 bases between. CDR3 nucleotides: TGTGCCAGCAGTTCGAGTTGGGATACGCAGTATTTT. Translated, it gives CASSSSWDTQYF.

This rearrangement joins TRBV9 to TRBJ1-3; D remains unclear. V gave up 3 bases and J gave up 2 bases, with 9 bases separating them. The CDR3 covers 14 residues. The germline CDR1 and CDR2 sequences are SGDLS and YYNGEE. The CDR3 protein is CASSAGGPGNTIYF. The CDR3 DNA is TGTGCCAGCAGCGCAGGAGGTCCTGGAAACACCATATATTTT.

The chain carries TRBV12-3 or TRBV12-4 and TRBJ1-1; 7 nucleotides align to TRBD1. Trimming at V came to 6 bases and at J to 3 bases, leaving 4 bases not matched to a gene. The CDR3 spans 13 residues. The DNA of the CDR3 is TGTGCCAGCAGCCACAGGGGTCACACTGAAGCTTTCTTT. As protein: CASSHRGHTEAFF.

This clone has more than one count but fewer than ten. The V call is TRBV11-2, the J call TRBJ2-7; D possibly corresponds to TRBD1 (5 bases). The CDR3 extends over 14 amino acids. Germline loops: CDR1 SGHAT, CDR2 FQNNGV. The V end lost 5 bases, the J end lost 1 base, and 12 bases lay between the germline ends. CDR3 sequence (DNA): TGTGCCAGCAGCCCCCCTCAGGGATCCTACGAGCAGTACTTC. Protein: CASSPPQGSYEQYF.